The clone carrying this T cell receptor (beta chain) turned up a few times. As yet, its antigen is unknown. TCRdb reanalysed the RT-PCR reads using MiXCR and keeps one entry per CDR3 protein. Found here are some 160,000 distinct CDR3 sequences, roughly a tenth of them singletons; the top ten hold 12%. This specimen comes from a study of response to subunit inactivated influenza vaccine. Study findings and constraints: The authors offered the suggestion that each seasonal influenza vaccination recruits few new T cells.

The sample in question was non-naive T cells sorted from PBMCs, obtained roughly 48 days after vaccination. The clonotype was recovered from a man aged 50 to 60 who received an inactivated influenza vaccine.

For the CDR3, the DNA is TGCGCCAGCAGCTTACAGTTCAACTCTGGGGCCAACGTCCTGACTTTC. Its protein is CASSLQFNSGANVLTF. The V gene is TRBV5-1, the J gene TRBJ2-6; D gene ambiguous. CDR1 and CDR2 (germline): SGHRS, YFSETQ. The CDR3 covers 16 residues. Trimming took 2 bases from V and 0 from J, leaving 9 bases between them.